What follows are 5 T cell receptor beta chains derived from one specimen sequenced in a study of cytomegalovirus exposure and HLA in healthy donors. Amplification used 60 Vbeta primers and 13 Jbeta primers. Generated by immunoSEQ multiplex PCR, the TCRdb table keeps only in-frame clones and is missing some. This sample carries 110,000 or so clones, 82% of them seen once, and the ten largest clones take 2% to 3%. Input material: PBMCs. These receptors all stem from a woman aged 18-29 years in good health and CMV-seronegative.

The chain is built from TRBV11-3 and TRBJ1-1; D not resolved. V was clipped by 4 bases and J by 4 bases, with 16 bases between them. The length of the CDR3 is 15 residues. The germline gives CDR1 SGHNT, CDR2 YENEEA. CDR3 nucleotide sequence: TGTGCCAGCAGCTCCCGCGCCCTCGGAGGCACTGAAGCTTTCTTT. It yields the protein CASSSRALGGTEAFF.

The V call is TRBV7-9, the J call TRBJ1-6; 9 nucleotides agree with TRBD1. The CDR3 contains 13 residues. Germline CDR1 and CDR2: SEHNR and FQNEAQ (reference sequence). Losses at the gene ends were 3 bases for V and 13 bases for J; bases not matched to a gene: 4. The CDR3 is CASSLTGGGPLHF. CDR3 DNA: TGTGCCAGCAGCTTGACAGGGGGGGGTCCCCTCCACTTT.

CDR3 nucleotide sequence: TGTGCCAGCAGCTTAAGGGGTTTGGGTTCTGGCACTGAAGCTTTCTTT. It specifies CASSLRGLGSGTEAFF. The rearrangement joins TRBV11-3 to TRBJ1-1; D may be TRBD1 (5 bases). V was pared by 2 bases and J by 4 bases, with 17 bases between. Germline CDR1 and CDR2: SGHNT and YENEEA. The CDR3 runs 16 residues.

The chain couples TRBV19 to TRBJ2-5, with a possible D match to TRBD2 (7 bases). V dropped 8 bases and J dropped 2 bases, with 15 bases sitting between them. Germline CDR1 reads LNHDA; CDR2 reads SQIVND (reference sequence). This CDR3 region has 14 residues. The CDR3 spells CASGAGAGQETQYF. The CDR3 nucleotides read TGTGCCAGTGGGGCGGGGGCGGGGCAAGAGACCCAGTACTTC.

This chain uses TRBV19 with TRBJ2-5; D may be TRBD2 (5 bases). The CDR3 runs to 14 residues. V was clipped by 3 bases and J by 4 bases, with 12 bases between them. Germline-derived CDR1 and CDR2 are LNHDA and SQIVND (reference sequence). The CDR3 sequence: CASSMRAIGETQYF. CDR3 DNA: TGTGCCAGTAGTATGCGGGCGATCGGAGAGACCCAGTACTTC.